This is a list of T cell receptor beta chains from one sample in a study of cytomegalovirus exposure and HLA in healthy donors. Sequencing used immunoSEQ multiplex PCR; TCRdb keeps in-frame clones, though not all of them. This sample contains 60,000 to 85,000 clones. Sequencing used PBMCs. The origin of the receptors is a man in his fifties in good health and CMV-seropositive. The CDR3 runs from the conserved cysteine through the conserved F or W. The D gene is left open where the match is weak.

J	D	V	CDR3	DNA
TRBJ1-2	NA	TRBV7-8	CASSNGLRGGYTF	TGTGCCAGCAGCAACGGTTTGCGAGGCGGCTACACCTTC
TRBJ1-4	NA	TRBV6-1	CASSGSTATNEKLFF	TGTGCCAGCAGTGGATCGACAGCAACTAATGAAAAACTGTTTTTT
TRBJ1-6	TRBD1	TRBV30	CAWRGTGRNSPLHF	TGTGCCTGGAGGGGGACAGGGAGGAATTCACCCCTCCACTTT
TRBJ2-2	TRBD1	TRBV30	CAWSTRTGSTTGELFF	TGTGCCTGGAGTACCCGGACAGGGTCTACCACCGGGGAGCTGTTTTTT
TRBJ2-7	TRBD1	TRBV18	CASSPATGDDEQYF	TGTGCCAGCTCACCGGCGACAGGGGACGACGAGCAGTACTTC
TRBJ1-4	NA	TRBV5-1	CASSLGENEKLFF	TGCGCCAGCAGCTTAGGGGAAAATGAAAAACTGTTTTTT
TRBJ1-1	TRBD1	TRBV7-6	CASSLAGQGSAEAFF	TGTGCCAGCAGCTTAGCGGGACAGGGGTCAGCTGAAGCTTTCTTT
TRBJ1-1	NA	TRBV6-1	CASSVGAAVEAFF	TGTGCCAGCAGTGTAGGGGCGGCAGTTGAAGCTTTCTTT
TRBJ2-5	NA	TRBV28	CASTRDFVFRQETQYF	TGTGCCAGCACCCGGGACTTTGTTTTTAGGCAAGAGACCCAGTACTTC
TRBJ1-1	NA	TRBV7-3	CASSLTRDTEAFF	TGTGCCAGCAGCTTAACTCGGGACACTGAAGCTTTCTTT
TRBJ1-5	TRBD1	TRBV6-5	CASSLDRAPNQPQHF	TGTGCCAGCAGCCTGGACAGGGCCCCCAATCAGCCCCAGCATTTT
TRBJ1-1	NA	TRBV6-5	CASSYSRNTEAFF	TGTGCCAGCAGTTACTCGAGGAACACTGAAGCTTTCTTT
TRBJ1-1	TRBD1	TRBV5-1	CASSPGTGSSAEAFF	TGCGCCAGCAGCCCTGGGACAGGTAGTAGCGCTGAAGCTTTCTTT
TRBJ2-3	NA	TRBV19	CASSIGPGDTQYF	TGTGCCAGTAGTATTGGCCCAGGGGATACGCAGTATTTT
TRBJ2-3	NA	TRBV6-4	CASSENGAEDTQYF	TGTGCCAGCAGTGAAAATGGGGCAGAAGATACGCAGTATTTT
TRBJ2-2	NA	TRBV5-6	CASSLGQGGTGELFF	TGTGCCAGCAGCTTGGGGCAGGGGGGCACCGGGGAGCTGTTTTTT
TRBJ1-2	TRBD1	TRBV5-1	CASSLETGRVGYTF	TGCGCCAGCAGCTTGGAGACAGGGAGAGTGGGCTACACCTTC
TRBJ1-4	NA	TRBV9	CASSIQGKADEKLFF	TGTGCCAGCAGCATCCAGGGGAAGGCGGATGAAAAACTGTTTTTT
TRBJ2-1	NA	TRBV6-4	CASSDSAHEQFF	TGTGCCAGCAGTGACAGCGCCCATGAGCAGTTCTTC
TRBJ1-6	TRBD1	TRBV29-1	CSVKTGTGDSPLHF	TGCAGCGTTAAAACCGGGACAGGGGACTCACCCCTCCACTTT
TRBJ1-2	NA	TRBV28	CASSPPAGGYTF	TGTGCCAGCAGTCCCCCGGCGGGGGGCTACACCTTC